This T cell receptor beta chain was profiled in a study of blood T cell repertoires in COVID-19. The wider study: COVID-19 samples collected from the United States, Italy and Spain covered acute and convalescent phases. The cDNA or gDNA used as material had been derived from T cells, B-cell-depleted T cells, or PBMCs.

CDR1 MNHNY and CDR2 SVGAGI come from the germline V gene (reference sequence). The CDR3 spans 12 residues. V was pared by 6 bases and J by 8 bases, with 13 bases between. Original handling: Amplification with reference gene primers provided the estimates of nucleated cell counts. Sequenced by immunoSEQ multiplex PCR; TCRdb stores in-frame clones only, minus some. The DNA was the basis for D and trimming; V, J and clone size are from that table. The repertoire holds approximately 270,000 clones, with roughly 89% as singletons. This TCR derives from a man aged 45-65 years with acute or convalescent COVID-19. This chain links TRBV6-6 with TRBJ1-2; unclear D gene. The specimen was peripheral blood. This CDR3 is CASRTGDGGYTF. CDR3 bases: TGTGCCAGCAGGACCGGGGATGGCGGCTACACCTTC.